This T cell receptor (beta chain) derives from a study of blood T cells in healthy people across ages (dated by TCRdb to the mid-2010s). Looking at the study overall: Template switching captured roughly one uniquely barcoded TCR beta cDNA molecule per two T cells in model experiments. Donors were grouped into four age groups: young (average approximately 16 years), middle-aged (roughly 40), aged (around 62) and long-lived (approximately 78). To avoid experimental bias, donors of different ages were distributed randomly across sequencing lanes. To track age-related changes in TCR beta repertoire diversity, the study relied on deep sequencing normalized with unique cDNA molecular identifiers. Using the same blood draw, the study looked at two additional independent replicas of 1 million unique cDNA reads for two donors, one aged 18 to 30 and the other aged 80 or older.

The paper as a whole reports these results and caveats: Because profiling used bulk unsorted PBMCs, naive and antigen-experienced compartments could not be compared conclusively. As age increased, observed TCR beta diversity per million T cells dropped in a roughly linear way, and a significant reduction was already evident by age 40. There was a strong correlation between observed TCR beta diversity and the percentage of naive T cells measured by flow cytometry. The long-lived group showed more naive CD4+ T cells, fewer expanded clones and increased TCR diversity than the aged group, suggesting age selection. The CMV infection status of donors was not known, potentially confounding age-related changes in expanded clonotypes. Estimates of total diversity from one million sequenced T cells were regarded as lower bounds and underestimates.

This clonotype was picked up many times. It lacks a known antigen. Per-nucleotide qualities are absent, and no much larger clonotype sits a single base away. Library preparation employed 5' RACE. Sequencer: Illumina HiSeq 2500. A second PCR of roughly 7 to 12 cycles was performed with a sample-barcoded 5' primer and a J-beta primer mix. Each TCR beta cDNA molecule received a unique molecular identifier from a template-switch 5' adaptor carrying 12 random nucleotides. Each sample yielded at least 2.5 million CDR3-containing paired-end reads. All of the RNA was converted into first-strand cDNA using the Mint cDNA synthesis kit, with a TRBC-specific oligonucleotide serving as the primer. All cDNA was treated with uracil-DNA glycosylase and then went through a first 18-cycle PCR with the universal primers M1SS and BC2_uni_R. In the source study's methods: For normalization, 1 million high-quality reads were randomly selected from each sample, with every read carrying a distinct molecular identifier. Instead of being binned into consensus sequences, reads that shared molecular identifiers were thrown out. CDR3 identification, clonotype clustering and error correction used MiTCR with a Q25 quality threshold and the strictest error-elimination algorithm. Lower-bound total TCR beta diversity was estimated with a nonparametric unseen species model using Euler transformation. TCRdb cleaned the public reads at Q25 with fastp, built clones with MiXCR and kept in-frame beta chains. CDR3 protein duplicates are merged, each entry listing the most common genes and DNA. These V and J calls rely on TCRdb rather than the paper's analysis. For this sample the table gives about 1.6 million distinct CDR3 sequences, of which roughly 30% were detected only once. The biggest ten clones account for about 11% of the sample.

The V and J ends are trimmed by 6 bases and 5 bases, leaving 16 bases between them. According to the germline V gene, CDR1 reads SGHTA and CDR2 reads FQGTGA. The CDR3 goes from the cysteine to the phenylalanine over 14 residues. Kept here is only the CDR3 DNA, which spans 42 bases and is read in frame from base 1. Donors were 40 or so systemically healthy Caucasian individuals from Russia aged roughly 6 to 95 years. Each donor gave ten milliliters of peripheral blood, collected into EDTA-treated Vacutainer tubes. Ficoll-Paque density-gradient centrifugation was used to isolate PBMCs, with at least 6 million per sample. Total RNA was extracted from PBMCs with Trizol reagent, with at least 6 micrograms obtained per sample. The percentages of naive CD45RAhigh/CD27high T cells were determined by flow cytometry on a PBMC aliquot from every donor.

Sequenced input: blood. The V gene is TRBV7-3 and the J gene is TRBJ2-5; the D gene cannot be named for sure. This TCR came from a woman aged 30 to 39 in good health. The bases read TGTGCCAGCAGTCCCGGTTCAATGCAGGAGACCCAGTACTTC. This translates into CASSPGSMQETQYF.